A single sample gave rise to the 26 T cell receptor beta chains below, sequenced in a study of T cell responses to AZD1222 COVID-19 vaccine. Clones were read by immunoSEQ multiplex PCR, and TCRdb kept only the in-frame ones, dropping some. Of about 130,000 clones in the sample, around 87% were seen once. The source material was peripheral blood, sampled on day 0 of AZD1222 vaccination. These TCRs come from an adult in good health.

CDR3 region: CASSALHRTSGINEQFF. In DNA, the CDR3 is TGTGCCAGCAGCGCTTTACATCGGACTAGCGGGATAAATGAGCAGTTCTTC. The chain combines TRBV7-6 with TRBJ2-1; 12 bases match TRBD2. Germline V gene sequence: CDR1 SGHVS, CDR2 FNYEAQ. Losses at the gene ends were 5 bases for V and 7 bases for J; bases not matched to a gene: 12. This CDR3 has 17 residues.

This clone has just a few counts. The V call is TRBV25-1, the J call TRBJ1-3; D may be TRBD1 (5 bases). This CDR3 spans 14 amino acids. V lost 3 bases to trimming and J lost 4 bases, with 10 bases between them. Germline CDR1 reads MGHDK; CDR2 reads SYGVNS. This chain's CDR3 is CASSDPGGGNTIYF. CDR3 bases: TGTGCCAGCAGTGATCCGGGGGGGGGAAACACCATATATTTT.

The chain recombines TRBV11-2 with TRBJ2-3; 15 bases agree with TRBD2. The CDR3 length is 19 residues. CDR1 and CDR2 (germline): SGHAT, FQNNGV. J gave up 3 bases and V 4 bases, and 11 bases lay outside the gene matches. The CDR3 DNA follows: TGTGCCAGCAGCTCCTACCCGGGACTAGCGGGGGGTTTAACAGATACGCAGTATTTT. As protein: CASSSYPGLAGGLTDTQYF.

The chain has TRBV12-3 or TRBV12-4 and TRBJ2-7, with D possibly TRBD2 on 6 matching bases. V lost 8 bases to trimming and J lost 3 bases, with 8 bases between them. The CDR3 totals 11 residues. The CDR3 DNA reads TGTGCCAGCGGGACTCTCTACGAGCAGTACTTC. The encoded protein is CASGTLYEQYF.

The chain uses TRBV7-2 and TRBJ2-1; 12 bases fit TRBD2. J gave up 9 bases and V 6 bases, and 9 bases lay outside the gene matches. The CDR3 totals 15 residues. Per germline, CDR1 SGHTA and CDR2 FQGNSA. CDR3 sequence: CASRQASGGAIEQFF. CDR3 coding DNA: TGTGCCAGCAGGCAGGCTAGCGGGGGGGCCATTGAGCAGTTCTTC.

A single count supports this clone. CDR3 bases: TGTGCCAGCAGGGGTCGAGGTGACGGGGAGCTGTTTTTT. Translation: CASRGRGDGELFF. V is TRBV6-5 and J is TRBJ2-2; D not resolved. Trimming took 6 bases from V and 7 from J, leaving 12 bases between them. This CDR3 comprises 13 residues. Germline V CDR1 and CDR2: MNHEY, SVGAGI.

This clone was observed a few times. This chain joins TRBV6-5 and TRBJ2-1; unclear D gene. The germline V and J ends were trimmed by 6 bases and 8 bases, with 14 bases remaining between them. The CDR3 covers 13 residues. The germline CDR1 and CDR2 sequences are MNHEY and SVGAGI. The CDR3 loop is CASRPQWMYEQFF. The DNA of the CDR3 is TGTGCCAGCAGGCCGCAATGGATGTATGAGCAGTTCTTC.

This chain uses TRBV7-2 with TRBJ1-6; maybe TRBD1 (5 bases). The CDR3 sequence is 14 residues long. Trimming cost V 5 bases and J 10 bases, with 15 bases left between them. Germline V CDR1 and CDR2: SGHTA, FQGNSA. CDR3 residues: CASSPQGGDSPLHF. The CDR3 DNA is TGTGCCAGCAGCCCGCAGGGAGGAGACTCACCCCTCCACTTT.

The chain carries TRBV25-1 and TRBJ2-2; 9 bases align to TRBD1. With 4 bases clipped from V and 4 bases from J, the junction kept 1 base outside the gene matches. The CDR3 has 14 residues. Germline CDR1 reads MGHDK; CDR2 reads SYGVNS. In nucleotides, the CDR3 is TGTGCCAGCAGTGGGGACAGGGTCACCGGGGAGCTGTTTTTT. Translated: CASSGDRVTGELFF.

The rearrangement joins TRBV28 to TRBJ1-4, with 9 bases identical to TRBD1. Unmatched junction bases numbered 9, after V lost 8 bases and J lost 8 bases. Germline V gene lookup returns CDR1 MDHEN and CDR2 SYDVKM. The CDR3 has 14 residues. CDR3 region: CASSLGTGKEKLFF. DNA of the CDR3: TGTGCCAGCTCTCTCGGGACAGGGAAGGAAAAACTGTTTTTT.

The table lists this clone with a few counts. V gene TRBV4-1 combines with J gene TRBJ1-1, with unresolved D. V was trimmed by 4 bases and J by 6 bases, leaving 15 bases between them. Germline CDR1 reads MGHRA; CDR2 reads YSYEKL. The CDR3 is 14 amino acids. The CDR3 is CASSLGYRISEAFF. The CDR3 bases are TGCGCCAGCAGCCTGGGGTACCGGATCTCTGAAGCTTTCTTT.

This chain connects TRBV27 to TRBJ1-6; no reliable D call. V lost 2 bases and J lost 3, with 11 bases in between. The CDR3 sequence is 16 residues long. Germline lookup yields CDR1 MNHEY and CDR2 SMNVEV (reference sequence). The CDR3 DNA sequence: TGTGCCAGCAGTTTACCTCCCATGGGCTATAATTCACCCCTCCACTTT. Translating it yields CASSLPPMGYNSPLHF.

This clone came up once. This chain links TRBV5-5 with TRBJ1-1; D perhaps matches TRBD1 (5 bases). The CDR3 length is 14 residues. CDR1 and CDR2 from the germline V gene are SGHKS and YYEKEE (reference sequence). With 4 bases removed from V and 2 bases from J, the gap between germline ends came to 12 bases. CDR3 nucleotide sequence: TGTGCCAGCAGCAGATTACAGGTAAACACTGAAGCTTTCTTT. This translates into CASSRLQVNTEAFF.

The CDR3 DNA follows: TGTGCCAGCAGGGGGGGTCAGCCCCAGCATTTT. This gives the protein CASRGGQPQHF. The chain employs TRBV28 and TRBJ1-5, with TRBD1 as a possible D gene (5 bases). Germline values: CDR1 MDHEN, CDR2 SYDVKM. This CDR3 is built from 11 residues. Between the trimmed V and J ends, which lost 6 bases and 6 bases, there was a span of 6 bases.

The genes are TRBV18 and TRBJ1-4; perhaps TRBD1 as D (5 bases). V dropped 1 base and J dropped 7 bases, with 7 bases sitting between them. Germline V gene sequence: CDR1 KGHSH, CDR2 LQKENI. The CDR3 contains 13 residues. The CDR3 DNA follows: TGTGCCAGCTCACCACGTGGGGGTGAAAAACTGTTTTTT. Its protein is CASSPRGGEKLFF.

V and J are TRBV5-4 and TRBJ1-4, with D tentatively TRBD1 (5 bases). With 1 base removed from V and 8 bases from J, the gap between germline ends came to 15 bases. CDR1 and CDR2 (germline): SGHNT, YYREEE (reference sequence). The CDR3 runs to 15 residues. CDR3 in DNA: TGTGCCAGCAGCTTGTCTTCCAGGGAGGGGGAAAAACTGTTTTTT. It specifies CASSLSSREGEKLFF.

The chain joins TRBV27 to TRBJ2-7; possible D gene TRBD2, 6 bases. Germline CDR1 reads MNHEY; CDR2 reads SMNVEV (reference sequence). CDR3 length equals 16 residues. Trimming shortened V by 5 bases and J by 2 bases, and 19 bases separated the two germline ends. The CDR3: CASSPAPSALTYEQYF. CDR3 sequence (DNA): TGTGCCAGCAGTCCGGCCCCTAGCGCTCTAACCTACGAGCAGTACTTC.

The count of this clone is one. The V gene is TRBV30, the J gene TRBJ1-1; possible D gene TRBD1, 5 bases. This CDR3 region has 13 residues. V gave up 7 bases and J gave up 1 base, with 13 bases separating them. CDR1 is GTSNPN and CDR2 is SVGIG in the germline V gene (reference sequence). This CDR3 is CASQVGGNTEAFF. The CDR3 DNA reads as TGTGCCTCCCAAGTTGGGGGGAACACTGAAGCTTTCTTT.

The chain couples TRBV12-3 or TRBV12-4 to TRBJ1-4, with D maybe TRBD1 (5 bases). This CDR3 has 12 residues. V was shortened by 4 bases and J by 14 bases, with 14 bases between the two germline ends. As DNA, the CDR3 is TGTGCCAGCAGTTGGGGCGGCTCCTCCCTGTTTTTT. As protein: CASSWGGSSLFF.

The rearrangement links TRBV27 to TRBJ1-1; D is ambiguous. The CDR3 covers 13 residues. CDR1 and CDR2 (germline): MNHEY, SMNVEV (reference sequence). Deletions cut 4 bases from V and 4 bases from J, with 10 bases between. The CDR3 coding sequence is TGTGCCAGCAGTTCTCGCTTTGGCACTGAAGCTTTCTTT. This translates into CASSSRFGTEAFF.

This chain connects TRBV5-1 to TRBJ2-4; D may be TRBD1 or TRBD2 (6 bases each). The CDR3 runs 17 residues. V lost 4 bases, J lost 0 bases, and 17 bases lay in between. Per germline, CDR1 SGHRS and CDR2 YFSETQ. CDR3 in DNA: TGCGCCAGCAGCCTCGGAGGGGGGAATGAAGCCAAAAACATTCAGTACTTC. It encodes CASSLGGGNEAKNIQYF.

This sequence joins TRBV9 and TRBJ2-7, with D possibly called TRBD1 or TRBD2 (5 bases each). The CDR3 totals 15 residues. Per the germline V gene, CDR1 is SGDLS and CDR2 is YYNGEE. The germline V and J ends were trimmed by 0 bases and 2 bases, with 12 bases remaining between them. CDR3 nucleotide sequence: TGTGCCAGCAGCGTAGCTGAGGGACGGACCTACGAGCAGTACTTC. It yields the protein CASSVAEGRTYEQYF.

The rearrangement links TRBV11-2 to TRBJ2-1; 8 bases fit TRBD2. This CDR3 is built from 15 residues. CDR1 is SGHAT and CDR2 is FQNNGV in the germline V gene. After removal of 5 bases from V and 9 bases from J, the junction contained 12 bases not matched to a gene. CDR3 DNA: TGTGCCAGCAGCCAAGCACGCGGGGGGCGCGGTGAGCAGTTCTTC. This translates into CASSQARGGRGEQFF.

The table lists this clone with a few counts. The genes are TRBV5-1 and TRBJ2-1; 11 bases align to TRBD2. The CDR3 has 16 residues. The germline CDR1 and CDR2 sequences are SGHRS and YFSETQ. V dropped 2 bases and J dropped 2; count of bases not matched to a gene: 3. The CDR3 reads CASSFPSGGPYNEQFF. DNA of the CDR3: TGCGCCAGCAGCTTCCCTAGCGGGGGGCCCTACAATGAGCAGTTCTTC. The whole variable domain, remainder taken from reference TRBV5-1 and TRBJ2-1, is KAGVTQTPRYLIKTRGQQVTLSCSPISGHRSVSWYQQTPGQGLQFLFEYFSETQRNKGNFPGRFSGRQFSNSRSEMNVSTLELGDSALYLCASSFPSGGPYNEQFFGPGTRLTVL.

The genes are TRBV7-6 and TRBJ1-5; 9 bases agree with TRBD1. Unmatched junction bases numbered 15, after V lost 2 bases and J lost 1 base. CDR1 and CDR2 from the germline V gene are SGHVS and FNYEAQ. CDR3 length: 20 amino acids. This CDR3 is CASSLLPELTGGSSNQPQHF. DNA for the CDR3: TGTGCCAGCAGCTTACTACCCGAACTTACAGGGGGCTCAAGCAATCAGCCCCAGCATTTT.

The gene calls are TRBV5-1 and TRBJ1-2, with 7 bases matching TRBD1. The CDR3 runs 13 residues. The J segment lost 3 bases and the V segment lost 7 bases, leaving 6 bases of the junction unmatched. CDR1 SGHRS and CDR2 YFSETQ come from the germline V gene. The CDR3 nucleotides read TGCGCCAGCTCACAGGGGTCGGACTATGGCTACACCTTC. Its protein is CASSQGSDYGYTF.